A single sample gave rise to the 25 T cell receptor beta chains below, sequenced in a study of tumor-infiltrating lymphocytes in primary liver carcinoma. The input was 450 to 500 ng total RNA; TCR beta cDNA was made from it with a constant-region primer. Researchers made the TCR beta libraries by running three nested multiplex PCR rounds with slightly modified ARM-PCR. TRBV1-TRBV30 forward primers and a C-beta reverse primer were used in the first two PCR rounds, which each ran for around 10 cycles. TCRdb fed the multiplex PCR reads into MiXCR, producing one record per CDR3 protein. The data hold 310,000 or so distinct CDR3 sequences, with about 50% observed a single time. RNA isolated from unsorted whole blood supplied the blood RNA, with germline DNA also extracted. Sequenced sample: peripheral blood. The receptors originated from a woman aged 30 to 39 with primary liver carcinoma and hepatitis B virus infection.

This chain connects TRBV29-1 to TRBJ2-3; D possibly corresponds to TRBD1 (5 bases). The V end was cut by 7 bases, the J end by 7 bases, with 18 bases between. Germline V gives CDR1 SQVTM, CDR2 ANQGSEA. There are 13 residues in the CDR3. The CDR3 bases are TGCAGCGCTGGGTCAGGGCTGGGTCATACGCAGTATTTT. Translation: CSAGSGLGHTQYF.

The CDR3 here is CASSRFLSGANVLTF. The DNA for the CDR3 is TGTGCCAGCAGCCGATTCCTCTCTGGGGCCAACGTCCTGACTTTC. The chain carries TRBV5-6 and TRBJ2-6; D is undetermined. CDR1 and CDR2 from the germline V gene are SGHDT and YYEEEE. The CDR3 has 15 amino acids. V dropped 4 bases and J dropped 0 bases, with 8 bases sitting between them.

This clonotype was observed once. A read error may explain this, as a much larger clone is one base away. The V and J genes are TRBV12-3 or TRBV12-4 and TRBJ1-1, with 7 bases lining up with TRBD1. CDR3 length: 11 residues. CDR3 in amino acids: CACRGTSAAFF. The CDR3 nucleotides read TGTGCCTGCAGGGGGACTTCTGCGGCTTTCTTT.

As concerns this clonotype: Germline and junction disagree at one end, which may indicate a read error. The rearrangement links TRBV6-5 to TRBJ1-1; tentatively, D is TRBD1 (5 bases). Germline CDR1 MNHEY, CDR2 SVGAGI. The CDR3 runs 13 residues. This chain's CDR3 is CVSRRQFNTEAFF. The CDR3 nucleotides are TGTGTCAGCAGGAGACAGTTTAACACTGAAGCTTTCTTT.

The chain links TRBV7-9 to TRBJ2-5; 11 positions agree with TRBD2. The germline V gene has CDR1 SEHNR and CDR2 FQNEAQ (reference sequence). V shed 5 bases and J 6 bases; nucleotides not matched to a gene: 11. This CDR3 spans 16 amino acids. The CDR3 is CASSQRTSGSLKTQYF. In DNA form, the CDR3 reads TGTGCCAGCAGCCAACGCACTAGCGGGAGCTTGAAGACCCAGTACTTC.

To note about this clonotype: This may be a read error: a much more frequent sequence differs by one nucleotide. This chain's CDR3 is CASSYRGGGYIF. CDR3 sequence (DNA): TGTGCCAGCAGTTATAGGGGGGGCGGCTACATCTTC. This sequence joins TRBV12-3 or TRBV12-4 and TRBJ1-2; TRBD1 is a possible D gene (6 bases). This CDR3 spans 12 amino acids.

As for this clonotype: A read error is possible here, since a much larger clone lies one base away. The J gene is TRBJ2-2, the V gene TRBV6-1; TRBD1 aligns across 7 bases. The germline CDR1 and CDR2 sequences are MNHNS and SASEGT. This CDR3 region has 15 residues. The chain's CDR3 is CVSPRGQKNTGELFF. As DNA, the CDR3 is TGTGTCAGCCCCAGGGGACAGAAGAACACCGGGGAGCTGTTTTTT.

The J gene is TRBJ2-1, the V gene TRBV5-1; possible D gene TRBD2, 5 bases. With 0 bases removed from V and 13 bases from J, the gap between germline ends came to 17 bases. This CDR3 spans 14 amino acids. The germline gives CDR1 SGHRS, CDR2 YFSETQ. The CDR3 region is CASSLAGSTGKQFF. In nucleotides, the CDR3 is TGCGCCAGCAGCTTGGCCGGGTCAACCGGGAAACAGTTCTTC.

The gene calls are TRBV5-6 and TRBJ1-2, with 7 bases identical to TRBD1. CDR3 length: 14 residues. Germline V gene lookup returns CDR1 SGHDT and CDR2 YYEEEE. V lost 6 bases and J lost 8; bases outside the gene matches: 13. The DNA of the CDR3 is TGTGCCAGCAACTTCCTGGACAGGAGTGAGGGCTACACCTTC. It translates to CASNFLDRSEGYTF. Filled out from reference TRBV5-6 and TRBJ1-2, the complete variable domain reads DAGVTQSPTHLIKTRGQQVTLRCSPKSGHDTVSWYQQALGQGPQFIFQYYEEEERQRGNFPDRFSGHQFPNYSSELNVNALLLGDSALYLCASNFLDRSEGYTFGSGTRLTVV.

Ten or more counts support this clonotype. V and J are TRBV11-2 and TRBJ2-5; D is perhaps TRBD2 (7 bases). CDR3 length equals 13 residues. Germline V gene lookup returns CDR1 SGHAT and CDR2 FQNNGV. V was clipped by 6 bases and J by 3 bases, with 11 bases between them. CDR3 sequence: CASSRGGEETQYF. The CDR3 nucleotides read TGTGCCAGCAGTCGAGGGGGGGAAGAGACCCAGTACTTC.

The rearrangement joins TRBV12-3 or TRBV12-4 to TRBJ1-3; maybe TRBD1 (5 bases). The CDR3 spans 16 residues. With 8 bases removed from V and 0 bases from J, the gap between germline ends came to 17 bases. The CDR3 reads CASVRGLGVSGNTIYF. As DNA, the CDR3 is TGTGCCAGCGTCCGAGGATTAGGGGTCTCTGGAAACACCATATATTTT.

CDR3 coding DNA: TGCGCCAGCAACCAGACGCCACAGGGGCGCAATCAGCCCCAGCATTTT. Amino acid sequence: CASNQTPQGRNQPQHF. V and J are TRBV4-1 and TRBJ1-5; 7 bases are a match to TRBD1. This CDR3 is built from 16 residues. Germline V gives CDR1 MGHRA, CDR2 YSYEKL. V shed 7 bases and J 2 bases; nucleotides not matched to a gene: 11.

This clonotype was seen a few times. The chain is built from TRBV6-6 and TRBJ1-2, with 8 bases fitting TRBD1. V trimming: 3 bases; J trimming: 6 bases; junction bases outside the gene matches: 9. Per germline, CDR1 MNHNY and CDR2 SVGAGI (reference sequence). CDR3 length equals 15 residues. CDR3 loop: CASSYNTDRVDGYTF. CDR3 DNA: TGTGCCAGCAGTTATAACACGGACAGGGTTGATGGCTACACCTTC.

V usage is TRBV28 and J usage is TRBJ2-1, with D perhaps TRBD2 (6 bases). V shed 6 bases and J shed 6 bases, with 18 bases lying between them. From germline, CDR1 is MDHEN and CDR2 SYDVKM. CDR3 length equals 15 residues. For the CDR3, the DNA is TGTGCCAGCAGAACCAGGGACTTAAGGTTCAATGAGCAGTTCTTC. This sequence encodes CASRTRDLRFNEQFF.

V and J are TRBV5-6 and TRBJ2-7; D may be TRBD1 or TRBD2 (5 bases each). The CDR3 is 14 residues long. The germline CDR1 and CDR2 sequences are SGHDT and YYEEEE. Trimming took off 0 bases at V and 7 bases at J, with 14 bases between the two ends. The CDR3 DNA reads TGTGCCAGCAGCTTGGCCGGGACCCATGAAGAGCAGTACTTC. As protein: CASSLAGTHEEQYF.

The chain links TRBV6-5 to TRBJ2-5, with unresolved D. V lost 4 bases to trimming and J lost 5 bases, with 14 bases between them. CDR1 MNHEY and CDR2 SVGAGI come from the germline V gene. The CDR3 loop spans 14 amino acids. CDR3 region: CASSFRPPLETQYF. CDR3 coding DNA: TGTGCCAGCAGTTTCAGACCCCCCCTGGAGACCCAGTACTTC.

Comment on this clonotype: As the CDR3 is not closed by the conserved phenylalanine or tryptophan, this likely results from a read error. The chain employs TRBV29-1 and TRBJ2-1, with TRBD2 matching over 11 bases. With 5 bases clipped from V and 10 bases from J, the junction kept 7 bases outside the gene matches. The CDR3 is made up of 13 amino acids. CDR1 is SQVTM, CDR2 ANQGSEA, per germline. The DNA of the CDR3 is TGCAGCGTTCTACTTAGCGGGAGGGGCGAGCAGTTCCTC. Amino acid sequence: CSVLLSGRGEQFL.

The chain uses TRBV5-4 and TRBJ2-7; 9 bases line up with TRBD1. Germline V gives CDR1 SGHNT, CDR2 YYREEE (reference sequence). This CDR3 region has 14 residues. With V trimmed by 4 bases and J by 6 bases, 8 bases remained unmatched. CDR3 in amino acids: CASSTGQGLPEQYF. As DNA, the CDR3 is TGTGCCAGCAGCACGGGACAGGGCCTACCCGAGCAGTACTTC.

The chain joins TRBV7-9 to TRBJ2-5, with D unclear. Per germline, CDR1 SEHNR and CDR2 FQNEAQ (reference sequence). Between the trimmed V and J ends, which lost 5 bases and 2 bases, there was a span of 9 bases. The CDR3 spans 13 residues. CDR3 coding DNA: TGTGCCAGCAGCCGATCAATACAAGAGACCCAGTACTTC. Its translation: CASSRSIQETQYF. The whole variable domain, filled in from reference TRBV7-9 and TRBJ2-5, reads DTGVSQNPRHKITKRGQNVTFRCDPISEHNRLYWYRQTLGQGPEFLTYFQNEAQLEKSRLLSDRFSAERPKGSFSTLEIQRTEQGDSAMYLCASSRSIQETQYFGPGTRLLVL.

The J gene is TRBJ2-1, the V gene TRBV11-3; tentatively, D is TRBD1 (5 bases). Germline V gene data show CDR1 as SGHNT and CDR2 as YENEEA. Between the trimmed V and J ends, which lost 0 bases and 4 bases, there was a span of 10 bases. CDR3 size: 15 residues. The CDR3 DNA reads as TGTGCCAGCAGCTTAGAAGGGGCCCCATACAATGAGCAGTTCTTC. Translated, it gives CASSLEGAPYNEQFF. Based on the CDR3 plus reference TRBV11-3 and TRBJ2-1, the full variable domain is EAGVVQSPRYKIIEKKQPVAFWCNPISGHNTLYWYLQNLGQGPELLIRYENEEAVDDSQLPKDRFSAERLKGVDSTLKIQPAELGDSAVYLCASSLEGAPYNEQFFGPGTRLTVL.

This clonotype was recorded once. The junction shows a germline mismatch at one end, possibly a read error. The chain links TRBV5-1 to TRBJ2-2; 7 nucleotides agree with TRBD2. Germline CDR1 is SGHRS and CDR2 is YFSETQ. This CDR3 has 16 residues. The CDR3 reads CAGSGSGALNTGELFF. The CDR3 DNA sequence: TGCGCCGGCAGCGGCAGCGGGGCCCTCAACACCGGGGAGCTGTTTTTT. The full variable domain, its missing parts supplied by reference TRBV5-1 and TRBJ2-2, is KAGVTQTPRYLIKTRGQQVTLSCSPISGHRSVSWYQQTPGQGLQFLFEYFSETQRNKGNFPGRFSGRQFSNSRSEMNVSTLELGDSALYLCAGSGSGALNTGELFFGEGSRLTVL.

The chain joins TRBV11-2 to TRBJ2-1; 12 nucleotides agree with TRBD2. V lost 4 bases and J lost 10; bases outside the gene matches: 2. This CDR3 region has 13 residues. CDR1 and CDR2 (germline): SGHAT, FQNNGV. CDR3 bases: TGTGCCAGCAGCTGGACTAGCGGGACAGAGCAGTTCTTC. This sequence encodes CASSWTSGTEQFF. Drawing the rest from reference TRBV11-2 and TRBJ2-1, the complete variable domain is EAGVAQSPRYKIIEKRQSVAFWCNPISGHATLYWYQQILGQGPKLLIQFQNNGVVDDSQLPKDRFSAERLKGVDSTLKIQPAKLEDSAVYLCASSWTSGTEQFFGPGTRLTVL.

In its sample, this clonotype was seen many times. The chain combines TRBV29-1 with TRBJ2-7, with 7 bases that match TRBD2. Trimming removed 6 bases from V and 3 bases from J; junction bases left unmatched: 2. The germline CDR1 and CDR2 sequences are SQVTM and ANQGSEA. CDR3 length equals 11 residues. The CDR3, as DNA: TGCAGCGTGGGGGACTACTACGAGCAGTACTTC. This translates into CSVGDYYEQYF.

Turning to this clonotype: Compared with germline, one end of the junction differs, possibly owing to a read error. The V gene is TRBV6-1, the J gene TRBJ1-5, with TRBD1 matching over 9 bases. The CDR3 has 15 amino acids. Germline V gene sequence: CDR1 MNHNS, CDR2 SASEGT. The CDR3: CVSSYRGQSNQPQHF. In DNA, the CDR3 is TGTGTCAGCAGTTACAGGGGGCAATCAAATCAGCCCCAGCATTTT.

To note about this clonotype: An end of the junction differs from the germline gene, which may be a read error. The chain uses TRBV7-9 and TRBJ1-1, with a possible D match to TRBD1 (6 bases). The CDR3 is made up of 14 amino acids. Germline V CDR1 and CDR2: SEHNR, FQNEAQ (reference sequence). Written as DNA, the CDR3 is TGTACCAGCAGCCCCGGGAGGGGGACCACTGAAGCTTTCTTT. It codes for CTSSPGRGTTEAFF.